Following are 22 T cell receptor beta chains from one sample sequenced in a study of blood T cells in healthy people across ages. With a J-beta primer mix and a sample-barcoded 5' primer, a second PCR ran 7 to 11 cycles. Via MiXCR, TCRdb re-called the 5' RACE reads, giving one row per CDR3 protein. This sample has 650,000 to 900,000 distinct CDR3 sequences; around two thirds occur once, and the top ten carry about 27%. The sequenced sample consisted of blood. These receptors all come from a man aged 25 to 40 in good health.

The table lists this clonotype with many counts. The J gene is TRBJ2-1, the V gene TRBV29-1, with no clear D. The CDR3 length is 11 residues. V shed 5 bases and J shed 5 bases, with 7 bases lying between them. CDR1 is SQVTM and CDR2 is ANQGSEA in the germline V gene. The CDR3 protein is CSVRLDNEQFF. The CDR3 region has the DNA TGCAGCGTTAGGTTGGACAATGAGCAGTTCTTC.

This chain joins TRBV5-6 and TRBJ1-4, with 7 nucleotides matching TRBD1. The length of the CDR3 is 17 residues. Trimming took 1 base from V and 2 from J; bases not matched to a gene: 8. The V gene's germline CDR1 is SGHDT and CDR2 YYEEEE. CDR3 protein: CASSLKDRKLTNEKLFF. The CDR3 bases are TGTGCCAGCAGCTTGAAGGACAGGAAGCTTACTAATGAAAAACTGTTTTTT. The entire variable domain, with the rest obtained from reference TRBV5-6 and TRBJ1-4, is as follows: DAGVTQSPTHLIKTRGQQVTLRCSPKSGHDTVSWYQQALGQGPQFIFQYYEEEERQRGNFPDRFSGHQFPNYSSELNVNALLLGDSALYLCASSLKDRKLTNEKLFFGSGTQLSVL.

This clonotype was counted a few times. The V call is TRBV10-3, the J call TRBJ2-1, with a possible D match to TRBD1 (5 bases). Trimming removed 0 bases from V and 7 bases from J, with 16 bases in between. CDR1 and CDR2 from the germline V gene are ENHRY and SYGVKD. This CDR3 region has 16 residues. CDR3 DNA: TGTGCCATCAGTGAGTCGCGGCAGGGTCAAGGGAATGAGCAGTTCTTC. Translated: CAISESRQGQGNEQFF.

This chain connects TRBV4-3 to TRBJ2-7; TRBD2 matches 11 bases. The end of the DNA is better explained by TRBJ2-5, so the J call may be wrong. Per the germline V gene, CDR1 is LGHNA and CDR2 is YSLEER. CDR3 size: 16 residues. CDR3 amino acids: CASSQETSGGMETQYF. CDR3 in DNA: TGCGCCAGCAGCCAAGAAACTAGCGGGGGAATGGAGACCCAGTACTTC.

This chain uses TRBV4-3 with TRBJ2-5, with 10 bases that match TRBD1. The V gene's germline CDR1 is LGHNA and CDR2 YSLEER. The CDR3 consists of 16 residues. With V trimmed by 0 bases and J by 5 bases, 6 bases remained unmatched. The CDR3 spells CASSQEDRGLGETQYF. The CDR3, as DNA: TGCGCCAGCAGCCAAGAAGACAGGGGGCTGGGGGAGACCCAGTACTTC.

J is TRBJ2-3 and V is TRBV15, with TRBD1 matching 7 bases. The V and J ends lost 3 bases and 3 bases, in that order; junction bases with no gene match: 12. Germline V lookup: CDR1 LNHNV, CDR2 YYDKDF (reference sequence). CDR3 length equals 17 residues. The DNA of the CDR3 is TGTGCCACCAGCAGGGGCAACCGACAGGGAAGAACAGATACGCAGTATTTT. Its protein product is CATSRGNRQGRTDTQYF. Supplemented by reference TRBV15 and TRBJ2-3, the full variable domain reads DAMVIQNPRYQVTQFGKPVTLSCSQTLNHNVMYWYQQKSSQAPKLLFHYYDKDFNNEADTPDNFQSRRPNTSFCFLDIRSPGLGDTAMYLCATSRGNRQGRTDTQYFGPGTRLTVL.

The CDR3 DNA follows: TGTGCCAGTAAAAAGGGGGAATACTCCTACAATGAGCAGTTCTTC. As protein: CASKKGEYSYNEQFF. This chain connects TRBV6-6 to TRBJ2-1; perhaps TRBD1 as D (6 bases). The V end was cut by 9 bases, the J end by 0 bases, with 15 bases between. The CDR3 contains 15 residues. Germline CDR1 and CDR2: MNHNY and SVGAGI (reference sequence).

This chain joins TRBV5-1 and TRBJ2-1; 9 nucleotides match TRBD1. CDR1 is SGHRS, CDR2 YFSETQ, per germline. There are 15 residues in the CDR3. The V gene end was trimmed by 4 bases and the J gene end by 2 bases; junction bases not matched to a gene: 4. CDR3 amino acids: CASSLRDRAYNEQFF. The CDR3 nucleotides read TGCGCCAGCAGCCTCCGGGACAGGGCCTACAATGAGCAGTTCTTC.

The rearrangement links TRBV27 to TRBJ2-5, with TRBD1 identical over 10 bases. The end of the DNA aligns better with TRBJ2-7, so the J call may be wrong. The CDR3 sequence is 13 residues long. Germline V gene sequence: CDR1 MNHEY, CDR2 SMNVEV (reference sequence). CDR3 in amino acids: CASSTDRGGEQYF. Written as DNA, the CDR3 is TGTGCCAGCAGTACGGACAGGGGGGGCGAGCAGTACTTC.

The gene calls are TRBV20-1 and TRBJ2-1; TRBD2 matches 14 bases. Germline V gene sequence: CDR1 DFQATT, CDR2 SNEGSKA (reference sequence). The CDR3 runs to 14 residues. The CDR3 DNA reads as TGCAGGGGACTAGCGGGGGAGTCCTACAATGAGCAGTTCTTC. This codes for CRGLAGESYNEQFF.

The chain couples TRBV4-3 to TRBJ2-5; D is tentatively TRBD1 or TRBD2 (6 bases each). This CDR3 has 16 residues. V was trimmed by 1 base and J by 5 bases, leaving 17 bases between them. CDR1 and CDR2 (germline): LGHNA, YSLEER. DNA of the CDR3: TGCGCCAGCAGCCAAGGCTCGGCACAGGGAGGTGAGACCCAGTACTTC. Protein product: CASSQGSAQGGETQYF.

A single count supports this clonotype. The rearrangement uses TRBV12-3 or TRBV12-4 and TRBJ2-4; TRBD2 aligns across 13 bases. The CDR3 is 14 amino acids. V was pared by 6 bases and J by 13 bases, with 9 bases of the junction left unmatched. CDR3 sequence: CASRSTSGGCKQYF. CDR3 nucleotide sequence: TGTGCCAGCAGGTCGACTAGCGGGGGGTGTAAGCAGTACTTC.

This clonotype was seen once. V gene TRBV28 combines with J gene TRBJ2-7; D is ambiguous. The V gene's germline CDR1 is MDHEN and CDR2 SYDVKM. V lost 6 bases, J lost 0 bases, and 12 bases lay in between. The CDR3 consists of 14 residues. The CDR3 nucleotides are TGTGCCAGCAGGCAAGCCCTTTTCTCCTACGAGCAGTACTTC. It encodes CASRQALFSYEQYF.

The chain is built from TRBV9 and TRBJ2-6; TRBD1 is a possible D gene (6 bases). The germline V gene encodes CDR1 SGDLS and CDR2 YYNGEE. Trimming cost V 6 bases and J 2 bases, with 12 bases left between them. This CDR3 spans 15 amino acids. The CDR3 loop is CASIGNRAGANVLTF. DNA for the CDR3: TGTGCCAGCATTGGAAACAGGGCTGGGGCCAACGTCCTGACTTTC. The entire variable domain, with the rest obtained from reference TRBV9 and TRBJ2-6, is as follows: DSGVTQTPKHLITATGQRVTLRCSPRSGDLSVYWYQQSLDQGLQFLIQYYNGEERAKGNILERFSAQQFPDLHSELNLSSLELGDSALYFCASIGNRAGANVLTFGAGSRLTVL.

V and J are TRBV7-2 and TRBJ1-2, with D uncertain. V lost 0 bases and J 1 base, leaving 6 bases between the germline ends. This CDR3 comprises 14 residues. In germline, CDR1 is SGHTA, CDR2 FQGNSA. The CDR3 reads CASSLASLNYGYTF. CDR3 sequence (DNA): TGTGCCAGCAGCTTAGCCAGTCTTAACTATGGCTACACCTTC.

The chain recombines TRBV5-1 with TRBJ1-2; TRBD1 agrees at 8 bases. This CDR3 has 14 residues. The germline CDR1 and CDR2 sequences are SGHRS and YFSETQ. Losses at the gene ends were 5 bases for V and 8 bases for J; bases not matched to a gene: 11. The CDR3 coding sequence is TGCGCCAGCAGACCCGGACAGGGCTTGTGGGGCTACACCTTC. This encodes CASRPGQGLWGYTF.

The V and J genes are TRBV11-2 and TRBJ1-5; 8 nucleotides line up with TRBD1. Germline loops: CDR1 SGHAT, CDR2 FQNNGV. The CDR3 contains 15 residues. J gave up 4 bases and V 1 base, and 3 bases lay outside the gene matches. The DNA of the CDR3 is TGTGCCAGCAGCTTAGGACAGGGGCAGAATCAGCCCCAGCATTTT. It specifies CASSLGQGQNQPQHF.

This clonotype appeared a few times. J is TRBJ1-2 and V is TRBV5-1; TRBD1 matches 12 bases. The CDR3 consists of 15 residues. With V trimmed by 4 bases and J by 8 bases, 9 bases remained unmatched. The germline V gene encodes CDR1 SGHRS and CDR2 YFSETQ. CDR3 nucleotide sequence: TGCGCCAGCAGCGCGGATGGGACAGGGGGCATGGGCTACACCTTC. It is translated as CASSADGTGGMGYTF.

V usage is TRBV10-3 and J usage is TRBJ2-1, with 11 bases aligning to TRBD1. The CDR3 extends over 14 amino acids. Germline V CDR1 and CDR2: ENHRY, SYGVKD. Unmatched junction bases numbered 11, after V lost 11 bases and J lost 8 bases. The CDR3 loop reads CAVAIRDRGDEQFF. In DNA, the CDR3 is TGTGCCGTCGCTATTCGGGACAGGGGGGATGAGCAGTTCTTC.

This rearrangement joins TRBV9 to TRBJ2-5; D is perhaps TRBD1 (6 bases). Trimming removed 4 bases from V and 3 bases from J, with 19 bases in between. Germline V gene sequence: CDR1 SGDLS, CDR2 YYNGEE. The CDR3 extends over 16 amino acids. The CDR3 DNA sequence: TGTGCCAGCAGCTTAGCTATAGGGGGAAGGGAAGAGACCCAGTACTTC. Residues: CASSLAIGGREETQYF.

The V and J genes are TRBV12-3 or TRBV12-4 and TRBJ2-3; no reliable D call. Trimming took off 6 bases at V and 3 bases at J, with 7 bases between the two ends. The CDR3 has 12 amino acids. CDR3 sequence: CASRYLTDTQYF. DNA of the CDR3: TGTGCCAGCAGATATCTTACAGATACGCAGTATTTT.

The J gene is TRBJ1-6, the V gene TRBV7-3; D perhaps matches TRBD1 (6 bases). V shed 2 bases and J shed 7 bases, with 9 bases lying between them. This CDR3 contains 14 residues. The germline V gene has CDR1 SGHTA and CDR2 FQGTGA. This CDR3 reads CASSLRTANSPLHF. The CDR3 DNA reads as TGTGCCAGCAGCTTACGGACAGCAAATTCACCCCTCCACTTT.